One sample yielded the 9 T cell receptor beta chains listed below, sequenced in a study of T cells in Graves' hyperthyroidism and ophthalmopathy. The CDR3 regions of TCR beta were amplified from RNA transcripts. In the first-round RT-PCR of the TCR CDR3, the HTBI primer set was used. TCRdb called the multiplex PCR reads again in MiXCR, with one record for every CDR3 protein. The repertoire holds some 500,000 distinct CDR3 sequences, approximately 25% seen once, with approximately 10% in the top ten. Sequenced input: blood. These receptor sequences come from a woman aged 25 to 45 with Graves' ophthalmopathy.

This clonotype has just one count. The genes are TRBV11-2 and TRBJ2-5, with 12 bases matching TRBD2. With 5 bases clipped from V and 5 bases from J, the junction kept 12 bases outside the gene matches. CDR1 is SGHAT and CDR2 is FQNNGV in the germline V gene. The CDR3 runs 17 residues. The CDR3 DNA is TGTGCCAGCAGCCATCAGCTACTAGCGGGGGGAAGGGAGACCCAGTACTTC. Translated: CASSHQLLAGGRETQYF.

This clonotype was seen at least ten times. The chain has TRBV20-1 and TRBJ2-7; 7 bases are a match to TRBD2. CDR1 is DFQATT and CDR2 is SNEGSKA in the germline V gene (reference sequence). V gave up 5 bases and J gave up 3 bases; unmatched junction bases: 19. The CDR3 spans 17 residues. CDR3 sequence (DNA): TGCAGTGCTCCCCAGAGCGTGGGGGGGGAGTCGGGCTACGAGCAGTACTTC. Protein product: CSAPQSVGGESGYEQYF.

The sample holds a few counts of this clonotype. This chain joins TRBV11-2 and TRBJ2-2; TRBD1 might be the D (6 bases). This CDR3 contains 16 residues. The V end was cut by 5 bases, the J end by 2 bases, with 15 bases between. The germline V gene has CDR1 SGHAT and CDR2 FQNNGV. The CDR3 reads CASSGSRDTNTGELFF. DNA for the CDR3: TGTGCCAGCAGCGGGTCCCGGGACACCAACACCGGGGAGCTGTTTTTT.

This clonotype appeared many times. The V and J genes are TRBV6-2 or TRBV6-3 and TRBJ2-6, with 7 positions matching TRBD1. CDR3 length equals 19 residues. The germline V gene encodes CDR1 MNHEY and CDR2 SVGEGT. V was pared by 6 bases and J by 0 bases, with 14 bases of the junction left unmatched. The DNA for the CDR3 is TGTGCCAGCAGGCCGACCCTCTTAACAGGGGTCTCTGGGGCCAACGTCCTGACTTTC. Protein: CASRPTLLTGVSGANVLTF.

This clonotype was recorded at least ten times. This chain links TRBV20-1 with TRBJ2-2, with D hard to call. The CDR3 has 12 residues. In germline, CDR1 is DFQATT, CDR2 SNEGSKA (reference sequence). Trimming took off 0 bases at V and 8 bases at J, with 7 bases between the two ends. The CDR3 DNA sequence: TGCAGTGCTAGAGAGTCGTATGGGGAGCTGTTTTTT. Residues: CSARESYGELFF.

The V and J genes are TRBV20-1 and TRBJ2-2; 9 bases are a match to TRBD1. With V trimmed by 5 bases and J by 5 bases, 3 bases remained unmatched. The CDR3 has 13 amino acids. Germline loops: CDR1 DFQATT, CDR2 SNEGSKA (reference sequence). CDR3: CSAGDRVTGELFF. The CDR3 DNA reads TGCAGTGCTGGGGACAGGGTGACCGGGGAGCTGTTTTTT.

The chain carries TRBV12-3 or TRBV12-4 and TRBJ2-4; 8 nucleotides agree with TRBD1. CDR3 length: 16 amino acids. V was clipped by 1 base and J by 4 bases; unmatched bases: 6. CDR3 sequence: CASSLVTGVRKNIQYF. In DNA form, the CDR3 reads TGTGCCAGCAGTTTAGTGACAGGGGTCAGGAAAAACATTCAGTACTTC.

This clonotype came up a few times. V usage is TRBV4-2 and J usage is TRBJ1-2; maybe TRBD1 (5 bases). The V gene lost 0 bases and the J gene lost 10 bases, with 15 bases spanning the gap. CDR3 length: 14 amino acids. CDR1 LGHNA and CDR2 YNFKEQ come from the germline V gene. The CDR3 DNA sequence: TGTGCCAGCAGCCAAGATTCGGGGGTCGCTCCCTACACCTTC. This sequence encodes CASSQDSGVAPYTF.

This clonotype has at least ten counts. This chain joins TRBV27 and TRBJ1-5, with D possibly being TRBD1 (5 bases). Germline CDR1 reads MNHEY; CDR2 reads SMNVEV (reference sequence). Between the trimmed V and J ends, which lost 3 bases and 8 bases, there was a span of 14 bases. The CDR3 is made up of 14 amino acids. The CDR3 sequence is CASSLVTGVKPQHF. The CDR3 coding sequence is TGTGCCAGCAGTTTGGTCACGGGGGTGAAGCCCCAGCATTTT.